This T cell receptor (beta chain) was found in a study of T-cell memory formation after mild COVID-19. Background on the study: TCR clusters were mostly donor specific.

Overall study results and limits: Later expanders leaned CD4+, whereas clones that contracted between day 15 and 85 were balanced CD4/CD8. Cross-reactive memory apparently joined, as some responding clones appeared in pre-infection memory.

V was pared by 3 bases and J by 1 base, with 7 bases of the junction left unmatched. CDR3 length: 19 residues. Germline CDR1 is KGHDR and CDR2 is SFDVKD. TCRdb re-called the 5' RACE reads through MiXCR, storing one row per CDR3 protein. This repertoire shows approximately 240,000 distinct CDR3 sequences, about a sixth found once; its top ten account for 3.5%. This clonotype was counted a few times. Antigen: not known. This chain uses TRBV24-1 with TRBJ2-2; 13 bases are a match to TRBD2. The sample was PBMCs or a T cell subset sorted from them (not recorded which). The source is a man aged 18 to 29 who had mild COVID-19 (a few samples of this study predate the infection). Cell type and time point are not known. Here the CDR3 DNA reads TGTGCCACCAGTGATCCCCAGACTAGCGGGGGGCAGAACACCGGGGAGCTGTTTTTT. Its translation: CATSDPQTSGGQNTGELFF.